This is a list of T cell receptor beta chains from one sample in a study of control samples from healthy donors and cancer patients. Clones were sequenced by immunoSEQ multiplex PCR, and TCRdb holds only the in-frame ones, with some missing. The sample has roughly 100,000 clones; approximately 90% are singletons. The sample taken for sequencing was blood. The receptors shown here come from a woman younger than 45 in good health. Each CDR3 is given without its conserved first and last residue.

V: TRBV7-9
CDR3: ASGGSGANVLT

V: TRBV3-1/TRBV3-2
CDR3: ASSHHGSVGNEKLF

V: TRBV5-6
CDR3: ASSPGRNYGYT

V: TRBV30
CDR3: ACGGMKANVLT

V: TRBV7-9
CDR3: ASSLAVGLLF

V: TRBV21-1
CDR3: ARRTQNTEAF

V: TRBV19
CDR3: ASSTASNEQF

V: TRBV9
CDR3: ASSAGTSWGNEQF

V: TRBV9
CDR3: ASSSTAGRPLSGYT

V: TRBV6-1
CDR3: ASSEPLGNQPQH

V: TRBV10-3
CDR3: AISEYRAESNQPQH

V: TRBV7-9
CDR3: ASSLGGQGPYEQY

V: TRBV7-9
CDR3: ASSLDLGSGNTIY

V: TRBV6-1
CDR3: ASSEARGRGNTIY

V: TRBV19
CDR3: ASKLRDQPQH

V: TRBV18
CDR3: ASSPPGSYGYT

V: TRBV30
CDR3: AWSAGLAGYTDTQY

V: TRBV9
CDR3: ASSVEGLGEETQY

V: TRBV2
CDR3: ASTDRASDT

V: TRBV29-1
CDR3: SSSRDRGVNTEAF

V: TRBV30
CDR3: AWISSRDRSNYGYT

V: TRBV6-1
CDR3: ASSELARSGNTIY

V: TRBV2
CDR3: ASSPFSGGHTEAF

V: TRBV27
CDR3: ASSRTASTYGYT